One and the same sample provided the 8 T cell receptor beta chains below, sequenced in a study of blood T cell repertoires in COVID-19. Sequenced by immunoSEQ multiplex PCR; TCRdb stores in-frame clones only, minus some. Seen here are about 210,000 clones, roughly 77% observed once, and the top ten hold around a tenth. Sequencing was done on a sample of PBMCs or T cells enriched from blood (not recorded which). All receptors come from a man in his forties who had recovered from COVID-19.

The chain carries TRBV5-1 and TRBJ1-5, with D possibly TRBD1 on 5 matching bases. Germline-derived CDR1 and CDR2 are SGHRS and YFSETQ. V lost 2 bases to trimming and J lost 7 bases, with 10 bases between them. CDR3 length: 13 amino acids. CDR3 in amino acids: CASSLDTGQPQHF. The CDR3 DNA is TGCGCCAGCAGCTTAGATACAGGCCAGCCCCAGCATTTT.

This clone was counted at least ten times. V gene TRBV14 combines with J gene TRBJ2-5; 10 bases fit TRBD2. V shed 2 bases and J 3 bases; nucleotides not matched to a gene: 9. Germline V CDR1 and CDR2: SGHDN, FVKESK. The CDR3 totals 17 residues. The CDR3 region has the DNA TGTGCCAGCAGCCAAACTCTAGCGGGGGCCTTCGAAGAGACCCAGTACTTC. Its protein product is CASSQTLAGAFEETQYF. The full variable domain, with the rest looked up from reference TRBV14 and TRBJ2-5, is EAGVTQFPSHSVIEKGQTVTLRCDPISGHDNLYWYRRVMGKEIKFLLHFVKESKQDESGMPNNRFLAERTGGTYSTLKVQPAELEDSGVYFCASSQTLAGAFEETQYFGPGTRLLVL.

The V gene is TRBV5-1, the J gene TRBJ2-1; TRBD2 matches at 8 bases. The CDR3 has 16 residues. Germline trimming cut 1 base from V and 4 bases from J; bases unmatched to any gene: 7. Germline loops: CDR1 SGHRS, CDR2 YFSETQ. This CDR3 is CASSLTGRAGYNEQFF. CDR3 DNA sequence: TGCGCCAGCAGCTTGACCGGGAGGGCAGGGTACAATGAGCAGTTCTTC.

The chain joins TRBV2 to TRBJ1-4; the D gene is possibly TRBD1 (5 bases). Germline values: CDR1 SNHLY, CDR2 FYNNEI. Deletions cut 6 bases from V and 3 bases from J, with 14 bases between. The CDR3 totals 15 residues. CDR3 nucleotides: TGTGCCAGCAGAAGAAAGGGGTCGTCTAATGAAAAACTGTTTTTT. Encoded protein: CASRRKGSSNEKLFF.

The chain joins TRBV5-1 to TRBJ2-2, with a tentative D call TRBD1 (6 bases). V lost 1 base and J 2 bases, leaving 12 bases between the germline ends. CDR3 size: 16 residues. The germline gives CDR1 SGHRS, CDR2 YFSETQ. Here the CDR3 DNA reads TGCGCCAGCAGCTTGAGCAGGGGCTCTAACACCGGGGAGCTGTTTTTT. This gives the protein CASSLSRGSNTGELFF. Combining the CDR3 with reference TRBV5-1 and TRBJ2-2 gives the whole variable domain KAGVTQTPRYLIKTRGQQVTLSCSPISGHRSVSWYQQTPGQGLQFLFEYFSETQRNKGNFPGRFSGRQFSNSRSEMNVSTLELGDSALYLCASSLSRGSNTGELFFGEGSRLTVL.

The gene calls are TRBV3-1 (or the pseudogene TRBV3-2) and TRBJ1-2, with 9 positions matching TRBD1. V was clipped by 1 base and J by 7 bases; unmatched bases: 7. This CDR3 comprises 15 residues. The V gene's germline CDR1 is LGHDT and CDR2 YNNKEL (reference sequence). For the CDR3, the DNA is TGTGCCAGCAGCCAAGGGGGGACAGGGTTGGGTGGCTACACCTTC. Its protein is CASSQGGTGLGGYTF.

Here the CDR3 reads CASSECEVRQPQHF. Here the CDR3 DNA reads TGTGCCAGCAGTGAATGCGAGGTCCGCCAGCCCCAGCATTTT. The J gene is TRBJ1-5, the V gene TRBV25-1; D is ambiguous. Germline loops: CDR1 MGHDK, CDR2 SYGVNS. V lost 1 base to trimming and J lost 7 bases, with 11 bases between them. The CDR3 loop spans 14 amino acids.

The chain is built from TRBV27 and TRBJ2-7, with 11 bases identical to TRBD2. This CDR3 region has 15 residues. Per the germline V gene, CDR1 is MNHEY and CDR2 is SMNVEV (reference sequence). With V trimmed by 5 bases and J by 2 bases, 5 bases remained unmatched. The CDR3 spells CASSPTSGKAYEQYF. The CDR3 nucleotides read TGTGCCAGCAGTCCGACTAGCGGGAAGGCCTACGAGCAGTACTTC.